Sequencing of this T cell receptor (beta chain) was carried out in a study of blood T cell repertoires in COVID-19 (TCRdb year 2020). Turning to the overall study: Samples covering the acute and convalescent phases of COVID-19 were provided by collaborators in the United States, Italy and Spain. The material from the prospective study consisted of cDNA or gDNA derived from T cells, B-cell-depleted T cells, or PBMCs. Deeply sampled blood TCRbeta repertoires from subjects exposed to, actively infected with, or recovered from COVID-19 were included in the dataset. The repertoires were released in a freely available public database meant as a resource for research on the immune response to SARS-CoV-2. Samples were obtained from the ongoing ImmuneRACE study (first 160 participants) and from 1,254 subjects provided by 6 global collaborators. A de-identified subject ID, COVID-19 status, age in years and sex were almost always included in the sample metadata. HLA class I and class II types, where available, came from metadata supplied by the sample provider rather than from assay-based typing.

A second Seattle source provided samples from volunteer blood donors who had recovered from COVID-19. Whole blood was collected in K2EDTA tubes by collaborating institutions according to the institutions' own protocols. Collaborator samples were shipped for TCRbeta analysis as frozen whole blood, isolated PBMCs, or DNA extracted from either sample type. TCRbeta CDR3 regions were amplified from genomic DNA by means of the immunoSEQ Assay, a bias-controlled multiplex PCR. The paper's data handling went like this. Nucleated cell counts per sample were estimated from amplification of reference gene primers within the assay. Sequence reads were collapsed and filtered to measure the absolute abundance of every unique TCRbeta CDR3 rearrangement. For each sample, productive Simpson clonality was calculated as the square root of Simpson's diversity index over productive rearrangements. As stored in TCRdb, this immuneACCESS dataset retains in-frame rearrangements with V and J assigned. A fraction of the clones does not appear; measured against another copy, unresolved V genes explain less than half of the discrepancy, and the remainder lacks a known reason. That table is the source of V, J and clone size, and D and trimming were worked out from the DNA. The sample data list 250,000 to 300,000 clones, and roughly 87% of these were observed just once. Clones ranked in the top ten supply about 2.2% of the sample.

The research as a whole found: Clinical and demographic metadata were provided uncurated, with the amount varying by source and participant.

On this clone itself: Its antigen is not yet known. Base qualities are not provided; no much larger clone lies one nucleotide away.

Its CDR3 holds 13 amino acids, cysteine through phenylalanine. Of the read, only the CDR3 DNA is kept; its 39 bases are in frame from base 1. Trimming removed 11 bases from V and 3 bases from J, leaving 14 bases between the germline ends. CDR1 MNHEY and CDR2 SVGAGI are derived from the germline V gene. The sequenced material came from peripheral blood. The clonotype comes from a woman between 50 and 59 years old who had recovered from COVID-19. This chain joins TRBV6-5 to TRBJ2-4; 7 matching bases give a weak D call of TRBD2. For the CDR3, the sequence is CAARGAGKNIQYF. The nucleotide sequence is given as TGTGCCGCCCGGGGGGCCGGCAAAAACATTCAGTACTTC.